This T cell receptor beta chain was recovered during a study of patients and donors after allogeneic stem cell transplantation. CDR3 size: 15 residues. V was trimmed by 5 bases and J by 0 bases, leaving 11 bases between them. TCRdb fed the RT-PCR reads into MiXCR, producing one record per CDR3 protein. Of 150,000 to 200,000 distinct CDR3 sequences listed, approximately 24% are singletons. Sequencing was done on a sample of blood, either unsorted or a sorted T cell fraction (not recorded which). This sequence joins TRBV12-3 or TRBV12-4 and TRBJ2-4; no reliable D call. The clonotype was recovered from a human donor who was either an allogeneic HSCT recipient or a stem cell or donor lymphocyte infusion donor (not recorded which). It is not recorded whose cells these are; they may come from a transplant donor. CDR3 sequence reads: CASSPRLVAKNIQYF. CDR3 coding DNA: TGTGCCAGCAGTCCCAGACTGGTAGCCAAAAACATTCAGTACTTC.